This passage covers 4 T cell receptor beta chains from one sample sequenced in a study of shared clonotypes between healthy human individuals. Some clones are missing from TCRdb's copy, which holds only in-frame ones; the method was immunoSEQ multiplex PCR. This repertoire shows roughly 1,000,000 clones, approximately 80% found once; its top ten account for around 0.61%. The sample consisted of memory CD4+ T cells from PBMCs. The subset was: CD45RA-negative fraction. All receptors derive from a man between 18 and 35 years old in good health. Some clones in this sample may be carry-over from other donors' samples.

Details on this clone: Being one base from a much bigger clone, this may be a read error. The chain has TRBV11-1 and TRBJ2-7; 10 bases match TRBD1. The V segment lost 5 bases and the J segment 3 bases; nucleotides outside the gene matches: 1. The germline gives CDR1 SGHAT, CDR2 FQDESV (reference sequence). CDR3 length: 13 residues. The CDR3 DNA reads as TGTGCCAGCAGCCGGACAGGGGGCTACGAGCAGTACTTC. This translates into CASSRTGGYEQYF.

The chain couples TRBV19 to TRBJ2-7, with TRBD1 matching over 8 bases. The CDR3 length is 13 residues. Looked up from germline, CDR1 is LNHDA and CDR2 is SQIVND (reference sequence). V gave up 6 bases and J gave up 4 bases; unmatched junction bases: 5. CDR3 nucleotide sequence: TGTGCCAGTAGCGACAGGGGAAGGTACGAGCAGTACTTC. It codes for CASSDRGRYEQYF.

The V gene is TRBV28, the J gene TRBJ1-5, with 9 bases aligning to TRBD1. V lost 6 bases to trimming and J lost 7 bases; unmatched junction nucleotides: 7. CDR1 and CDR2 (germline): MDHEN, SYDVKM. The CDR3 has 14 residues. The CDR3 reads CASSRDRAAQPQHF. CDR3 in DNA: TGTGCCAGCAGCCGGGACAGGGCGGCCCAGCCCCAGCATTTT.

The chain combines TRBV5-5 with TRBJ2-1; a weak D match, TRBD2 (5 bases). Germline CDR1 is SGHKS and CDR2 is YYEKEE (reference sequence). V lost 4 bases and J 4 bases, leaving 15 bases between the germline ends. CDR3 length: 15 amino acids. The CDR3 DNA follows: TGTGCCAGCAGCAGAGAAAGCCCGGGGTACAATGAGCAGTTCTTC. Residues: CASSRESPGYNEQFF.